These 32 T cell receptor beta chains came from one sample sequenced in a study of cytomegalovirus exposure and HLA in healthy donors. Primers for the PCR totalled 60 Vbeta and 13 Jbeta. Sequencing used immunoSEQ multiplex PCR; TCRdb keeps in-frame clones, though not all of them. The sample contains about 130,000 clones, about 71% of which appear only once. Sequencing used PBMCs. These TCRs come from a woman between 55 and 75 years old in good health and CMV-seropositive.

V gene TRBV6-5 combines with J gene TRBJ1-1, with 8 bases identical to TRBD1. CDR1 is MNHEY and CDR2 is SVGAGI in the germline V gene. V was pared by 2 bases and J by 5 bases, with 4 bases of the junction left unmatched. The CDR3 runs to 14 residues. CDR3: CASSYPGGQTEAFF. The CDR3 DNA follows: TGTGCCAGCAGTTACCCAGGGGGCCAAACTGAAGCTTTCTTT.

The chain links TRBV7-8 to TRBJ1-1; D perhaps matches TRBD1 (6 bases). The V and J ends lost 6 bases and 10 bases respectively, with 21 bases between them. CDR1 and CDR2 from the germline V gene are SGHVS and FQNEAQ. CDR3 size: 14 residues. CDR3 sequence reads: CASSIDRKGSGAFF. In DNA, the CDR3 is TGTGCCAGCAGTATAGACAGGAAAGGAAGCGGAGCTTTCTTT.

V gene TRBV11-3 combines with J gene TRBJ1-1; TRBD1 aligns across 8 bases. After removal of 1 base from V and 0 bases from J, the junction contained 1 base not matched to a gene. Germline CDR1 SGHNT, CDR2 YENEEA. CDR3 length equals 15 residues. CDR3 coding DNA: TGTGCCAGCAGCTTAGGGACAGGGCTGAACACTGAAGCTTTCTTT. Protein product: CASSLGTGLNTEAFF.

The V gene is TRBV9, the J gene TRBJ1-4; TRBD1 matches 7 bases. CDR1 and CDR2 from the germline V gene are SGDLS and YYNGEE. The CDR3 has 15 residues. Trimming took 4 bases from V and 5 from J; bases not matched to a gene: 8. The CDR3 bases are TGTGCCAGCAGCAGCCGGACAGGTTTAAATGAAAAACTGTTTTTT. Translated: CASSSRTGLNEKLFF.

The chain links TRBV29-1 to TRBJ1-3, with D hard to call. The CDR3 sequence is 14 residues long. With 3 bases removed from V and 1 base from J, the gap between germline ends came to 10 bases. Germline V gives CDR1 SQVTM, CDR2 ANQGSEA. The CDR3 spells CSVDLAGSGNTIYF. The DNA of the CDR3 is TGCAGCGTTGATCTGGCCGGGTCTGGAAACACCATATATTTT.

This clone was observed a few times. Other nucleotide sequences from this sample produce the same CDR3. J is TRBJ1-4 and V is TRBV19; 9 positions match TRBD1. CDR1 is LNHDA, CDR2 SQIVND, per germline (reference sequence). The CDR3 contains 14 residues. The V gene end was trimmed by 3 bases and the J gene end by 5 bases; junction bases not matched to a gene: 1. The CDR3 region is CASSIGQGNEKLFF. Here the CDR3 DNA reads TGTGCCAGTAGTATCGGACAGGGGAATGAAAAACTGTTTTTT.

This chain links TRBV6-1 with TRBJ1-5; possible D gene TRBD1, 5 bases. Deletions cut 4 bases from V and 5 bases from J, with 18 bases between. The CDR3 contains 16 residues. CDR1 and CDR2 (germline): MNHNS, SASEGT. CDR3 sequence reads: CASSGHIGRADQPQHF. The CDR3 coding sequence is TGTGCCAGCAGTGGTCACATAGGCAGGGCCGATCAGCCCCAGCATTTT.

In its sample, this clone was seen a few times. The chain links TRBV5-1 to TRBJ1-4, with 9 bases fitting TRBD1. Germline-derived CDR1 and CDR2 are SGHRS and YFSETQ. CDR3 length: 17 residues. Trimming at V came to 0 bases and at J to 6 bases, leaving 9 bases not matched to a gene. CDR3 in DNA: TGCGCCAGCAGCTTGGTGGGGACAGGGAGATTGGATGAAAAACTGTTTTTT. It is translated as CASSLVGTGRLDEKLFF. Supplemented by reference TRBV5-1 and TRBJ1-4, the full variable domain reads KAGVTQTPRYLIKTRGQQVTLSCSPISGHRSVSWYQQTPGQGLQFLFEYFSETQRNKGNFPGRFSGRQFSNSRSEMNVSTLELGDSALYLCASSLVGTGRLDEKLFFGSGTQLSVL.

V and J are TRBV13 and TRBJ2-4; TRBD1 might be the D (5 bases). The CDR3 totals 12 residues. Germline V CDR1 and CDR2: PRHDT, FYEKMQ (reference sequence). The V gene lost 0 bases and the J gene lost 8 bases, with 5 bases spanning the gap. In DNA, the CDR3 is TGTGCCAGCAGCTTAGGCAGGGACATTCAGTACTTC. It is translated as CASSLGRDIQYF. The whole variable domain, filled in from reference TRBV13 and TRBJ2-4, reads AAGVIQSPRHLIKEKRETATLKCYPIPRHDTVYWYQQGPGQDPQFLISFYEKMQSDKGSIPDRFSAQQFSDYHSELNMSSLELGDSALYFCASSLGRDIQYFGAGTRLSVL.

The V call is TRBV7-6, the J call TRBJ1-2, with D perhaps matching TRBD1 (6 bases). The CDR3 is 14 amino acids. CDR1 and CDR2 (germline): SGHVS, FNYEAQ. The V end lost 4 bases, the J end lost 1 base, and 10 bases lay between the germline ends. The CDR3 sequence is CASSSWTVNYGYTF. The CDR3 bases are TGTGCCAGCAGCTCATGGACAGTTAACTATGGCTACACCTTC.

The J gene is TRBJ1-1, the V gene TRBV5-6; possible D gene TRBD1, 6 bases. Germline values: CDR1 SGHDT, CDR2 YYEEEE. The CDR3 has 17 residues. Trimming took off 4 bases at V and 3 bases at J, with 22 bases between the two ends. The CDR3 region is CASSPIWGGAGDTEAFF. The CDR3 DNA follows: TGTGCCAGCAGCCCTATCTGGGGGGGGGCGGGGGACACTGAAGCTTTCTTT. The whole variable domain, filled in from reference TRBV5-6 and TRBJ1-1, reads DAGVTQSPTHLIKTRGQQVTLRCSPKSGHDTVSWYQQALGQGPQFIFQYYEEEERQRGNFPDRFSGHQFPNYSSELNVNALLLGDSALYLCASSPIWGGAGDTEAFFGQGTRLTVV.

The CDR3 reads CASSPPGVGNQPQHF. DNA of the CDR3: TGTGCCAGTAGTCCCCCGGGTGTCGGCAATCAGCCCCAGCATTTT. The genes are TRBV19 and TRBJ1-5; D gene unclear. CDR3 length: 15 amino acids. The germline CDR1 and CDR2 sequences are LNHDA and SQIVND (reference sequence). Trimming took 5 bases from V and 2 from J, leaving 13 bases between them.

The rearrangement links TRBV28 to TRBJ1-4, with 10 positions matching TRBD1. This CDR3 contains 15 residues. CDR1 and CDR2 from the germline V gene are MDHEN and SYDVKM. V gave up 4 bases and J gave up 5 bases; unmatched junction bases: 4. The CDR3 sequence: CASSSTGGQNEKLFF. The CDR3 nucleotides are TGTGCCAGCAGTTCGACAGGGGGCCAAAATGAAAAACTGTTTTTT.

The gene calls are TRBV7-9 and TRBJ1-6; a possible D gene is TRBD1 (6 bases). Trimming removed 5 bases at V and 6 bases at J, with 14 bases between. Looked up from germline, CDR1 is SEHNR and CDR2 is FQNEAQ (reference sequence). This CDR3 is built from 15 residues. The CDR3 DNA reads as TGTGCCAGCAGCCAGATGCAGGGGTTTAATTCACCCCTCCACTTT. Translation: CASSQMQGFNSPLHF.

The CDR3 here is CSVGTGSAGQQYF. DNA of the CDR3: TGCAGCGTTGGGACAGGGTCGGCCGGCCAGCAGTACTTC. The chain is built from TRBV29-1 and TRBJ2-7; TRBD1 matches at 8 bases. V shed 4 bases and J 8 bases; nucleotides not matched to a gene: 10. The CDR3 length is 13 residues. From germline, CDR1 is SQVTM and CDR2 ANQGSEA.

The chain links TRBV5-1 to TRBJ1-5, with 8 positions matching TRBD1. J was trimmed by 0 bases and V by 4 bases; bases with no gene match: 3. CDR1 and CDR2 (germline): SGHRS, YFSETQ. The CDR3 has 15 residues. CDR3 bases: TGCGCCAGCAGCCAGACAGGGGATAGCAATCAGCCCCAGCATTTT. Amino acids: CASSQTGDSNQPQHF. Variable domain in full (rest from reference TRBV5-1 and TRBJ1-5): KAGVTQTPRYLIKTRGQQVTLSCSPISGHRSVSWYQQTPGQGLQFLFEYFSETQRNKGNFPGRFSGRQFSNSRSEMNVSTLELGDSALYLCASSQTGDSNQPQHFGDGTRLSIL.

The V and J genes are TRBV5-1 and TRBJ1-2; D remains unclear. The V gene lost 0 bases and the J gene lost 2 bases, with 11 bases spanning the gap. The CDR3 is 15 amino acids. Germline values: CDR1 SGHRS, CDR2 YFSETQ. CDR3 nucleotide sequence: TGCGCCAGCAGCTTGGCGGCAGGAGGGAACTATGGCTACACCTTC. Amino acids: CASSLAAGGNYGYTF.

This clone was observed a handful of times. The chain is built from TRBV2 and TRBJ2-3, with no clear D. This CDR3 has 18 residues. V lost 1 base to trimming and J lost 9 bases, with 26 bases between them. CDR1 and CDR2 (germline): SNHLY, FYNNEI. CDR3: CASSEGGGPQPPTRTQYF. For the CDR3, the DNA is TGTGCCAGCAGTGAAGGAGGTGGTCCGCAACCCCCTACCCGGACGCAGTATTTT.

The chain recombines TRBV7-3 with TRBJ2-7; 7 bases line up with TRBD1. Trimming at V came to 2 bases and at J to 6 bases, leaving 7 bases not matched to a gene. This CDR3 contains 14 residues. CDR1 is SGHTA, CDR2 FQGTGA, per germline. The CDR3 DNA sequence: TGTGCCAGCAGCTTAGACACGACAGGGCTCGAGCAGTACTTC. It codes for CASSLDTTGLEQYF.

The chain is built from TRBV2 and TRBJ2-2; TRBD1 matches at 7 bases. Trimming cost V 8 bases and J 5 bases; bases outside gene matches: 8. This CDR3 comprises 14 residues. Per germline, CDR1 SNHLY and CDR2 FYNNEI. The CDR3 DNA sequence: TGTGCCAGCCGCCGGGACAGACAAACCGGGGAGCTGTTTTTT. It codes for CASRRDRQTGELFF.

For the CDR3, the DNA is TGTGCCAGTAGTACGAGCGGGGGCCCGGTGCAAGAGACCCAGTACTTC. Translated, it gives CASSTSGGPVQETQYF. The chain carries TRBV19 and TRBJ2-5; TRBD2 agrees at 8 bases. This CDR3 contains 16 residues. The J segment lost 2 bases and the V segment lost 4 bases, leaving 9 bases of the junction unmatched. CDR1 is LNHDA, CDR2 SQIVND, per germline (reference sequence). The full variable domain, completed using reference TRBV19 and TRBJ2-5, is DGGITQSPKYLFRKEGQNVTLSCEQNLNHDAMYWYRQDPGQGLRLIYYSQIVNDFQKGDIAEGYSVSREKKESFPLTVTSAQKNPTAFYLCASSTSGGPVQETQYFGPGTRLLVL.

The V and J genes are TRBV2 and TRBJ2-5; 10 nucleotides line up with TRBD1. Per the germline V gene, CDR1 is SNHLY and CDR2 is FYNNEI. The CDR3 has 14 amino acids. The V segment lost 6 bases and the J segment 4 bases; nucleotides outside the gene matches: 5. CDR3 DNA sequence: TGTGCCAGCAGCCGGGACAGGGGAAGAGAGACCCAGTACTTC. Amino acids: CASSRDRGRETQYF.

Worth noting for this clone: One junction end disagrees with the germline gene, perhaps due to a read error. The chain links TRBV7-9 to TRBJ2-7; possibly TRBD2 for D (6 bases). CDR1 is SEHNR and CDR2 is FQNEAQ in the germline V gene (reference sequence). This CDR3 is built from 14 residues. The CDR3 sequence: CSSSGWLADYEQYF. The CDR3, as DNA: TGTTCCAGCAGCGGGTGGCTTGCGGACTACGAGCAGTACTTC.

V usage is TRBV2 and J usage is TRBJ2-7; no reliable D call. CDR1 is SNHLY, CDR2 FYNNEI, per germline. V gave up 6 bases and J gave up 5 bases, with 8 bases separating them. The CDR3 runs to 11 residues. This CDR3 reads CASSVENEQYF. The DNA for the CDR3 is TGTGCCAGCAGCGTAGAGAACGAGCAGTACTTC.

The count of this clone is one. The rearrangement joins TRBV7-2 to TRBJ2-7; TRBD2 might be the D (5 bases). Germline CDR1 is SGHTA and CDR2 is FQGNSA. This CDR3 is 15 amino acids long. V was clipped by 2 bases and J by 3 bases, with 14 bases between them. CDR3 region: CASSLSGVSNYEQYF. The DNA of the CDR3 is TGTGCCAGCAGCTTAAGCGGCGTCAGTAACTACGAGCAGTACTTC. The full variable domain, its missing parts supplied by reference TRBV7-2 and TRBJ2-7, is GAGVSQSPSNKVTEKGKDVELRCDPISGHTALYWYRQSLGQGLEFLIYFQGNSAPDKSGLPSDRFSAERTGGSVSTLTIQRTQQEDSAVYLCASSLSGVSNYEQYFGPGTRLTVT.

This sequence joins TRBV29-1 and TRBJ1-1; maybe TRBD1 (6 bases). The CDR3 spans 12 residues. Germline V gives CDR1 SQVTM, CDR2 ANQGSEA. Between the trimmed V and J ends, which lost 4 bases and 7 bases, there was a span of 13 bases. DNA for the CDR3: TGCAGCGTTGGGGAACAGGGCGTTGAAGCTTTCTTT. This gives the protein CSVGEQGVEAFF.

The gene calls are TRBV19 and TRBJ2-7; the match to TRBD1 covers 12 bases. This CDR3 has 15 amino acids. V shed 5 bases, J shed 4 bases, and the junction held 6 bases outside the gene matches. Per the germline V gene, CDR1 is LNHDA and CDR2 is SQIVND (reference sequence). CDR3 bases: TGTGCCAGTAGTCCCGGGACAGGGGGCGAATACGAGCAGTACTTC. Translated, it gives CASSPGTGGEYEQYF.

V is TRBV5-1 and J is TRBJ2-1, with a tentative D call TRBD2 (6 bases). V dropped 7 bases and J dropped 5 bases, with 16 bases sitting between them. In germline, CDR1 is SGHRS, CDR2 YFSETQ. This CDR3 is built from 14 residues. This CDR3 is CASWGGAPHNEQFF. The CDR3 nucleotides read TGCGCCAGCTGGGGCGGGGCCCCACACAATGAGCAGTTCTTC.

This chain links TRBV5-1 with TRBJ2-1; TRBD1 matches at 7 bases. The CDR3 spans 15 residues. Germline V gives CDR1 SGHRS, CDR2 YFSETQ. V dropped 0 bases and J dropped 2; count of bases not matched to a gene: 2. CDR3 sequence (DNA): TGCGCCAGCAGCTTGGGACAGGGACCCTACAATGAGCAGTTCTTC. It specifies CASSLGQGPYNEQFF.

V gene TRBV9 combines with J gene TRBJ2-1; 14 bases agree with TRBD2. The CDR3 has 15 residues. Trimming removed 2 bases from V and 8 bases from J; junction bases left unmatched: 3. The V gene's germline CDR1 is SGDLS and CDR2 YYNGEE. The CDR3 region is CASSVQTSGGDEQFF. CDR3 sequence (DNA): TGTGCCAGCAGCGTTCAGACTAGCGGGGGGGATGAGCAGTTCTTC.

The chain recombines TRBV18 with TRBJ1-1; D gene uncertain. Germline CDR1 is KGHSH and CDR2 is LQKENI. Trimming stripped 3 bases from V and 7 bases from J, with 9 bases between. This CDR3 comprises 12 residues. CDR3 DNA: TGTGCCAGCTCACCGGAATCGGGTGAAGCTTTCTTT. It encodes CASSPESGEAFF.

V is TRBV19 and J is TRBJ1-5; no reliable D call. CDR3 length: 14 residues. The germline CDR1 and CDR2 sequences are LNHDA and SQIVND (reference sequence). V was cut by 5 bases and J by 1 base, with 9 bases left in between. CDR3 coding DNA: TGTGCCAGTAGTCTTTCAGGAAGCAATCAGCCCCAGCATTTT. It encodes CASSLSGSNQPQHF.